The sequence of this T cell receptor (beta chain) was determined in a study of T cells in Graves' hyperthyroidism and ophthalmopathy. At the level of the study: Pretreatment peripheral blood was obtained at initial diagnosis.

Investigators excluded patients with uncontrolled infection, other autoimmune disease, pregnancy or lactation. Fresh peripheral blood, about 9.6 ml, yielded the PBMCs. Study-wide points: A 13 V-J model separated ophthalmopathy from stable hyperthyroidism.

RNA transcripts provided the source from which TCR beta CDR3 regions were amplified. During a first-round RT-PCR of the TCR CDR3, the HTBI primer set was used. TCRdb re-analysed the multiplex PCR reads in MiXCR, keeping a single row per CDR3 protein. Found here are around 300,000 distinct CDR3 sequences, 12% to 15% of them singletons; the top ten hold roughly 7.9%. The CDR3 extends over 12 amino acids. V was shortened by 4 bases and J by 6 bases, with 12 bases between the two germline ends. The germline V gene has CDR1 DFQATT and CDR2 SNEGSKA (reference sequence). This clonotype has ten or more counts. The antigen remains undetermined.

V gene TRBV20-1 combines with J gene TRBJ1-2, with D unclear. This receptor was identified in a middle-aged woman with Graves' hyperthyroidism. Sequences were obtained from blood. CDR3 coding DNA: TGCAGTGCTACCCAGTGGGAGGATGGCTACACCTTC. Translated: CSATQWEDGYTF.